One T cell receptor (beta chain) is described in this entry. This clonotype was counted a few times. There is no known antigen for this receptor. Base qualities are missing; no much larger clone stands one base away. Taken from the germline V gene, the CDR1 and CDR2 loops are SGHRS and YFSETQ. The CDR3 numbers 16 residues from cysteine through phenylalanine. The only DNA kept is the CDR3, 48 bases in frame from the first base. V is trimmed back by 7 bases and J by 4 bases, and the junction contains 16 bases that no gene match accounts for. The data stem from a study of T-cell reconstitution after alpha-beta-depleted transplantation in children (dated by TCRdb to 2016 to 2017). Some background on the complete study: Using TCR repertoire profiling, the study quantitatively followed how T-cell immune reconstitution unfolded in children after TCRalphabeta/CD19-depleted allogeneic hematopoietic cell transplantation.

Libraries were made using PCR. The reads were generated on an Illumina HiSeq 2500. TCR libraries were prepared with molecular barcoding, using unique molecular identifiers to normalize TCRbeta repertoire quantification. TCRdb redid the processing of the public reads, applying fastp at Q25 and MiXCR, and retained in-frame beta chains. Records with the same CDR3 protein are collapsed into one entry carrying the most frequent genes and DNA. For this sample there are hundreds of thousands of distinct CDR3 sequences; approximately 12% appear just once. Around 5.6% of the sample is in the top ten clones. The receptor was derived from a human donor who donated a stem cell graft to a child with combined immunodeficiency. Sample: PBMCs from the stem cell graft donor, taken from the stem cell graft. The rearranged segments are TRBV5-1 and TRBJ1-1; 7 central bases correspond to TRBD1. The encoded CDR3 is CASGKQGLESFTEAFF. The bases read TGCGCCAGCGGCAAACAGGGGCTGGAGTCCTTCACTGAAGCTTTCTTT.